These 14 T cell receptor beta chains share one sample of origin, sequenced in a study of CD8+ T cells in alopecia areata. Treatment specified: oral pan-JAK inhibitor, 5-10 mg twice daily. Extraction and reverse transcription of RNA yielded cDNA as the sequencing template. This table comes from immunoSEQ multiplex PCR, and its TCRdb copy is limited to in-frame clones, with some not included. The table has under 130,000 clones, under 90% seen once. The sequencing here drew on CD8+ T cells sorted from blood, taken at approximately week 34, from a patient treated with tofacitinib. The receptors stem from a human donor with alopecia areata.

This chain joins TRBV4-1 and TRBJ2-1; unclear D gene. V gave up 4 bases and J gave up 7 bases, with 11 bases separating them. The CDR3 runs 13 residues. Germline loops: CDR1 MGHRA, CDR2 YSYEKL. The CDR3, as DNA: TGCGCCAGCAGCCTTAGGGCCGGAAATGAGCAGTTCTTC. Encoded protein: CASSLRAGNEQFF.

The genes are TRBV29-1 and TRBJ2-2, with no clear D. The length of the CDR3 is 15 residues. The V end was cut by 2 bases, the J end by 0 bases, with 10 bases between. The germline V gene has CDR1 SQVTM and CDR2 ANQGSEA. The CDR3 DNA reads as TGCAGCGTTGAATCCTCGCGGTCGAACACCGGGGAGCTGTTTTTT. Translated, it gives CSVESSRSNTGELFF.

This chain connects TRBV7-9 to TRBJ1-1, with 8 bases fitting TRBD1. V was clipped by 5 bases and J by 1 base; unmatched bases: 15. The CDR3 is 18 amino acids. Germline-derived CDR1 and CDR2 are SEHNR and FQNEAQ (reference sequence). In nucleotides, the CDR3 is TGTGCCAGCAGCAGCGGGGACAGGTCTCTCCAGGGGAACACTGAAGCTTTCTTT. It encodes CASSSGDRSLQGNTEAFF. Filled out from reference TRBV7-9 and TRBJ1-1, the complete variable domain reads DTGVSQNPRHKITKRGQNVTFRCDPISEHNRLYWYRQTLGQGPEFLTYFQNEAQLEKSRLLSDRFSAERPKGSFSTLEIQRTEQGDSAMYLCASSSGDRSLQGNTEAFFGQGTRLTVV.

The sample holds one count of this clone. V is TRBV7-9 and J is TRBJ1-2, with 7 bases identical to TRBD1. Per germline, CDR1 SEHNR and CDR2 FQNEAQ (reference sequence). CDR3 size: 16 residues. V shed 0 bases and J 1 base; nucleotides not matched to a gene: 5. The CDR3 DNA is TGTGCCAGCAGCTTAGCTGGACAGGAGATTAACTATGGCTACACCTTC. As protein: CASSLAGQEINYGYTF.

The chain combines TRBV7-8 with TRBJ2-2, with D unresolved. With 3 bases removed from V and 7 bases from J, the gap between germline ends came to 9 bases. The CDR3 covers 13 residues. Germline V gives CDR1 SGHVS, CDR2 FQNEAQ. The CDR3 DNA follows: TGTGCCAGCAGCTTTGGCCCCCGCGGGGAGCTGTTTTTT. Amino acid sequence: CASSFGPRGELFF.

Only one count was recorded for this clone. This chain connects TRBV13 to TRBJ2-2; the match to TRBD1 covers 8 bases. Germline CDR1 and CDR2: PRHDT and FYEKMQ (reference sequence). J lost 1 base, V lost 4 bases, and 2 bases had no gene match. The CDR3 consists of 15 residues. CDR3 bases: TGTGCCAGCAGCTACGACAGGGGGAACACCGGGGAGCTGTTTTTT. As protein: CASSYDRGNTGELFF.

DNA of the CDR3: TGTGCCAGCAGCCTGTGGGACGGGGTCTCCTATGGCTACACCTTC. As protein: CASSLWDGVSYGYTF. The rearrangement uses TRBV11-1 and TRBJ1-2; maybe TRBD1 (5 bases). This CDR3 is built from 15 residues. The germline V and J ends were trimmed by 5 bases and 4 bases, with 17 bases remaining between them. CDR1 and CDR2 from the germline V gene are SGHAT and FQDESV (reference sequence).

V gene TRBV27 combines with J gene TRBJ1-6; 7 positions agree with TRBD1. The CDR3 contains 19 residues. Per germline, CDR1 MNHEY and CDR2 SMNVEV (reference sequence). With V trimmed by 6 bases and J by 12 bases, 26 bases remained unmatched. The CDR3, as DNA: TGTGCCAGCAGCCCTAGCGCGGCGGGGGCAGGGGGGCGCCAGGGACCCCTCCACTTT. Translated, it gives CASSPSAAGAGGRQGPLHF.

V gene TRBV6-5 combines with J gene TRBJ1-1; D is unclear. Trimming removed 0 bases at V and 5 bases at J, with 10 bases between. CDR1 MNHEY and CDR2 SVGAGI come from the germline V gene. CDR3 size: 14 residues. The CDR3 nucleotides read TGTGCCAGCAGTTACTCCGCTACGGGGACTGAAGCTTTCTTT. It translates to CASSYSATGTEAFF.

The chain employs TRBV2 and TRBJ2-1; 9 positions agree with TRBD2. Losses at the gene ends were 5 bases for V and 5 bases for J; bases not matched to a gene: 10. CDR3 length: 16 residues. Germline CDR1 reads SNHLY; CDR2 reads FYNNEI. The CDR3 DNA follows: TGTGCCAGCAGTTTTTGGACTAGCGAGGGGGACAATGAGCAGTTCTTC. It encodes CASSFWTSEGDNEQFF.

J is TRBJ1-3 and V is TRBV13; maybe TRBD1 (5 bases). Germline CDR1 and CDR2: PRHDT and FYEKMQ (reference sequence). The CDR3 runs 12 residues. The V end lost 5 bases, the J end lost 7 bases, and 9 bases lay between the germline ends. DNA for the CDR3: TGTGCCAGCAGCCTTGACAGCAACACCATATATTTT. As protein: CASSLDSNTIYF.

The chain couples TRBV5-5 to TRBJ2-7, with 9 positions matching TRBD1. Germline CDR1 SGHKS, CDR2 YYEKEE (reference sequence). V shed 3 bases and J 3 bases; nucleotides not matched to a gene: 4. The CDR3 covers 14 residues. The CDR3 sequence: CASSSWTGDYEQYF. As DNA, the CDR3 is TGTGCCAGCAGCTCATGGACAGGGGACTACGAGCAGTACTTC.

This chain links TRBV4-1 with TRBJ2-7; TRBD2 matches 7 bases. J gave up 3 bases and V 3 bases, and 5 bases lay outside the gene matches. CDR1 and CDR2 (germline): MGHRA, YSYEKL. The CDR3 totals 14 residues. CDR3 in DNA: TGCGCCAGCAGCCAGGCGGGAGTTGACTACGAGCAGTACTTC. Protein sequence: CASSQAGVDYEQYF.

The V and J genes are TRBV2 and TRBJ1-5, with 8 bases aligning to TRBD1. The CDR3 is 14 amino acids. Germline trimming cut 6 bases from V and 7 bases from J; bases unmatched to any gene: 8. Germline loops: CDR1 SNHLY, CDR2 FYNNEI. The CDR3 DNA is TGTGCCAGCAGGGAACAGGGGGGGGAACAGCCCCAGCATTTT. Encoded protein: CASREQGGEQPQHF. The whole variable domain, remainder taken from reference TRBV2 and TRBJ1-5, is EPEVTQTPSHQVTQMGQEVILRCVPISNHLYFYWYRQILGQKVEFLVSFYNNEISEKSEIFDDQFSVERPDGSNFTLKIRSTKLEDSAMYFCASREQGGEQPQHFGDGTRLSIL.